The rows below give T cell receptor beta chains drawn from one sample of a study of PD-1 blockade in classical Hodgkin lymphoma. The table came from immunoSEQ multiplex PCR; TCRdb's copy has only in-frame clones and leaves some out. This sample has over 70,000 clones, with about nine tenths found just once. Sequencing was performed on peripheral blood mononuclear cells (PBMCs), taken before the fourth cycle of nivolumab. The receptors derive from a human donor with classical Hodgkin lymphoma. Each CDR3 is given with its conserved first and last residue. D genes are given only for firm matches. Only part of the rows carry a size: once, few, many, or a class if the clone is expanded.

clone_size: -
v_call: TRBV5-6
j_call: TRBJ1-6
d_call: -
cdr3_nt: TGTGCCAGCAGGGGAGGGGAAGAGCTCTATAATTCACCCCTCCACTTT
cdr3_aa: CASRGGEELYNSPLHF

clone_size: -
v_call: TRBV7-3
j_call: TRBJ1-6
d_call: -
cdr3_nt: TGTGCCAGCAGCTTAGAGGGCTACGATTCACCCCTCCACTTT
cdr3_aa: CASSLEGYDSPLHF

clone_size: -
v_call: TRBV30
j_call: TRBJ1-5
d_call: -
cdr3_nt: TGTGCCTGGAGTGTAACGGGACTTGGGAATCAGCCCCAGCATTTT
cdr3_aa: CAWSVTGLGNQPQHF

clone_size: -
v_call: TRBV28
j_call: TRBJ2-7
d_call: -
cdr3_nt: TGTGCCAGCAGTTTGGCCACAACCTACGAGCAGTACTTC
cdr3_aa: CASSLATTYEQYF

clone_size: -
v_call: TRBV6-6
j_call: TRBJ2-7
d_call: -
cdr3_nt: TGTGCCAGCAGCTTGGACGGGTACGAGCAGTACTTC
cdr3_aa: CASSLDGYEQYF

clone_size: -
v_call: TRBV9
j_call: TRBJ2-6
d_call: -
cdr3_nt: TGTGCCAGCAGCGACCCCAGAGGGCAGGAGTGGACTTTC
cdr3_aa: CASSDPRGQEWTF

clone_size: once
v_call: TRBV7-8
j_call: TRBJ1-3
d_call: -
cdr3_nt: TGTGCCAGCAGCGCCCGAGCGGGATTAGTCTTAGACACCATATATTTT
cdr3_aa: CASSARAGLVLDTIYF

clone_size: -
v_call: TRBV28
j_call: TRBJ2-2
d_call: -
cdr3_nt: TGTGCCAGCAGTTACGGTACCGGGGAGCTGTTTTTT
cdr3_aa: CASSYGTGELFF

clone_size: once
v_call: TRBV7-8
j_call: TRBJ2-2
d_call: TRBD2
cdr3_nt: TGTGCCAGCAGCTTAGAGGTGGGGACTAGCGTCACCGGGGAGCTGTTTTTT
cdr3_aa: CASSLEVGTSVTGELFF

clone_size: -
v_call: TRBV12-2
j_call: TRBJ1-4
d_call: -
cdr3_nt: TGTGCAAGTCGGTATCTGTTGGGGGTGGGGCCGCCGGAAAAACTGTTTTTT
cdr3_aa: CASRYLLGVGPPEKLFF

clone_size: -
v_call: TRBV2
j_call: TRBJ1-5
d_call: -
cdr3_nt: TGTGCCAGCAGTGAAGCTGGGAGTTACAATCAGCCCCAGCATTTT
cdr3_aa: CASSEAGSYNQPQHF

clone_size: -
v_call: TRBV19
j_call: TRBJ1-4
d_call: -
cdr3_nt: TGTGCCAGTAGTACAGGGATATCGACTAATGAAAAACTGTTTTTT
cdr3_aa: CASSTGISTNEKLFF

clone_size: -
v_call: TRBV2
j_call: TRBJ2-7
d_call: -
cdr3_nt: TGTGCCAGCAGGGTAGACGGAACCTACGAGCAGTACTTC
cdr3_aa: CASRVDGTYEQYF

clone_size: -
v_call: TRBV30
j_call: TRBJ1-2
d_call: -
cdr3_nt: TGTGCCTGGGGGGGAACCTATGGCTACACCTTC
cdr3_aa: CAWGGTYGYTF

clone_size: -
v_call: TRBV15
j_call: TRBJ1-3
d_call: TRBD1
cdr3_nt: TGTGCCACCAGCAGAGAACTTAGGACAGGGCGCTCTGGAAACACCATATATTTT
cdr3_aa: CATSRELRTGRSGNTIYF

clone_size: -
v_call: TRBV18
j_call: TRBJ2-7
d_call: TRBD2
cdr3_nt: TGTGCCAGCTCACCACCAACTAGCGGGGGAAGCTCCTACGAGCAGTACTTC
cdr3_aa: CASSPPTSGGSSYEQYF

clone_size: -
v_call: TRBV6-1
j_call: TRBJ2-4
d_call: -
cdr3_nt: TGTGCCAGCAGTGAATGCCCTGCGGCAGCCAAAAACATTCAGTACTTC
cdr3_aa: CASSECPAAAKNIQYF

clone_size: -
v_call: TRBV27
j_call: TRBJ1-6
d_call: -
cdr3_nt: TGTGCCAGCAGTTTGCGGCAGAGCTCCTATAATTCACCCCTCCACTTT
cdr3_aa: CASSLRQSSYNSPLHF

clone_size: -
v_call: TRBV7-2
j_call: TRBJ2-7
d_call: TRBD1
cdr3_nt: TGTGCCAGCAGCTTGATCCGGGACAGGGGCTTCGAGCAGTACTTC
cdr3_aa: CASSLIRDRGFEQYF

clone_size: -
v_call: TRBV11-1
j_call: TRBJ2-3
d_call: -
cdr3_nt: TGTGCCAGCAGCCCAAGACAGGGAGGGACAGATACGCAGTATTTT
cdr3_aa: CASSPRQGGTDTQYF

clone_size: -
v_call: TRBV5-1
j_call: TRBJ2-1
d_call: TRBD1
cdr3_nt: TGCGCCAGCAGCTTGGCCGACAGGGGGGTCTACAATGAGCAGTTCTTC
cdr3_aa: CASSLADRGVYNEQFF

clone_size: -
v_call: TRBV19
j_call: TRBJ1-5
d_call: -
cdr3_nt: TGTGCCAGTAGTCCCGTCGGGCAGGCGCAGCCCCAGCATTTT
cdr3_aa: CASSPVGQAQPQHF

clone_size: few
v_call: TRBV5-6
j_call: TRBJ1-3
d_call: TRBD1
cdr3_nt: TGTGCCAGCAGCTCGACAGGGGCTGGAAACACCATATATTTT
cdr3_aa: CASSSTGAGNTIYF

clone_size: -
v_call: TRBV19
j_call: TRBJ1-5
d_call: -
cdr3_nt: TGTGCCAGTAGTAAAAACAGGGAAACGGGTCAGCCCCAGCATTTT
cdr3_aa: CASSKNRETGQPQHF

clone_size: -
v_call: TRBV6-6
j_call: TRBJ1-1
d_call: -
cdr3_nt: TGTGCCAGCAGCTGGGACGGAGAGATGAACACTGAAGCTTTCTTT
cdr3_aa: CASSWDGEMNTEAFF

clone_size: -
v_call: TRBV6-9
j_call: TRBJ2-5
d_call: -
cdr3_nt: TGTGCCAGCACCCAAAGGGGACTCCGGCGTGGGACCCAGTACTTC
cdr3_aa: CASTQRGLRRGTQYF

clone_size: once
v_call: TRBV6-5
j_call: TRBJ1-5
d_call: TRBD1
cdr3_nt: TGTGCCAGCAGTTCTACAGGGGTTCACCAGCCCCAGCATTTT
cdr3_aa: CASSSTGVHQPQHF

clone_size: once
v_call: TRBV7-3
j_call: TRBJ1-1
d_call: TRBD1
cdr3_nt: TGTGCCAGCGGGCCGCTGAGACAGGGGGTCACTGAAGCTTTCTTT
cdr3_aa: CASGPLRQGVTEAFF

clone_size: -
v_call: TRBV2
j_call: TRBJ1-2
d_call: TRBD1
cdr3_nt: TGTGCCAGCAGTGAACTGGACAGGGTTAACTATGGCTACACCTTC
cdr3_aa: CASSELDRVNYGYTF

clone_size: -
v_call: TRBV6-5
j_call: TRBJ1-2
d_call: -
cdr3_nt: TGTGCCAGCAGTTACAAGGGGCAGCACTATGGCTACACCTTC
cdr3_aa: CASSYKGQHYGYTF

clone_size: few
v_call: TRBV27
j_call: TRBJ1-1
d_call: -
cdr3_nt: TGTGCCAGCAGTTTATGGACGGACACTGAAGCTTTCTTT
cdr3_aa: CASSLWTDTEAFF

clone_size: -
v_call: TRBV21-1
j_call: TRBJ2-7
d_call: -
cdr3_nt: TGTGCCAGCAGCAAATGTGGCCAATACGAGCAGTACTTC
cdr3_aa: CASSKCGQYEQYF

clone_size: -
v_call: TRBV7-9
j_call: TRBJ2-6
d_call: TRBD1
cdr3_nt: TGTGCCAGCAGCTGGACAGGGGGGAGCTCTGGGGCCAACGTCCTGACTTTC
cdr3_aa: CASSWTGGSSGANVLTF

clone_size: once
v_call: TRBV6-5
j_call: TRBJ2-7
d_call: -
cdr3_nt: TGTGCCAGCAGTTACCTTTCGTCAGTCTACGAGCAGTACTTC
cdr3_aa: CASSYLSSVYEQYF

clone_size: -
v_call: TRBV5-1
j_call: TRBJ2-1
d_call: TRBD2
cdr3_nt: TGCGCCAGCAGCTTGGCGGCTAGCGGGGACTACAATGAGCAGTTCTTC
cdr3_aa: CASSLAASGDYNEQFF

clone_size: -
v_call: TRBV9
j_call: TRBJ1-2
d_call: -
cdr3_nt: TGTGCCAGCAGCGGAAACCACTATGGCTACACCTTC
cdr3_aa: CASSGNHYGYTF

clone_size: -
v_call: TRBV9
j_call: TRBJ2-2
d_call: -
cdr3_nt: TGTGCCAGCAGTTATACCGGGGAGCTGTTTTTT
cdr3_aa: CASSYTGELFF

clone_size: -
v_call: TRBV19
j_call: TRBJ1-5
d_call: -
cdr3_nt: TGTGCCAGTAGTAAATTTTTGATCGGACGCCATAGCAATCAGCCCCAGCATTTT
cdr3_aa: CASSKFLIGRHSNQPQHF

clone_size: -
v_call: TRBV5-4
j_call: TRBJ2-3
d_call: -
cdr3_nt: TGTGCCAGCAGCTTGGCGGGACCGGAGACAGATACGCAGTATTTT
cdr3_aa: CASSLAGPETDTQYF

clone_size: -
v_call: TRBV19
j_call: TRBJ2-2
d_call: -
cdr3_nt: TGTGCCAGTATACGGGGGCTGAACACCGGGGAGCTGTTTTTT
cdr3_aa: CASIRGLNTGELFF

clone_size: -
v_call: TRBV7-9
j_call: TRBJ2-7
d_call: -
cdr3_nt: TGTGCCAGCAGCCGACCAGGGGGGCACGAGCAGTACTTC
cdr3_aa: CASSRPGGHEQYF

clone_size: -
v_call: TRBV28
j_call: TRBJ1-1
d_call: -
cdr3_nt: TGTGCCAGCAGCCTCAACAGGTCCGGTCGGAGGACTGAAGCTTTCTTT
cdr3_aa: CASSLNRSGRRTEAFF

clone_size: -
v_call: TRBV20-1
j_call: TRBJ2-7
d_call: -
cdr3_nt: TGCAGTGCTAATCCCTCCTACGAGCAGTACTTC
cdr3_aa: CSANPSYEQYF